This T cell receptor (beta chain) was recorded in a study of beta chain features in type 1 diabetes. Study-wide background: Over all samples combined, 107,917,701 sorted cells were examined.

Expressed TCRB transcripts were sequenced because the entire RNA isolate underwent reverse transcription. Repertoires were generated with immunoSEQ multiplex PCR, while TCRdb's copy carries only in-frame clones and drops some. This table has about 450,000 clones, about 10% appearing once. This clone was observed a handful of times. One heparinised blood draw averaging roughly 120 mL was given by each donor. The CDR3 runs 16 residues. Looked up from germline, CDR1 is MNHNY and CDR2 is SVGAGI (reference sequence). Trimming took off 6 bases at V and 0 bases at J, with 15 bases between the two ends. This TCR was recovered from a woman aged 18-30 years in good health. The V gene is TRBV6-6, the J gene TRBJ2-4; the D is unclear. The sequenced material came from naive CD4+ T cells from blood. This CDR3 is CASRQQTVLAKNIQYF. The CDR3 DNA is TGTGCCAGCAGGCAGCAGACGGTATTAGCCAAAAACATTCAGTACTTC.